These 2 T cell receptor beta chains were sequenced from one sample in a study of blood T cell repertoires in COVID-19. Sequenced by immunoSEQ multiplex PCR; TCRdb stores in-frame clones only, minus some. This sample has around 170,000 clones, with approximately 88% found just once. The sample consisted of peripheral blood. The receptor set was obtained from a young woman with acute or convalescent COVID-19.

The CDR3 reads CASSLFSGAIHAQYF. CDR3 in DNA: TGTGCCAGCAGCTTATTTTCAGGGGCGATTCACGCCCAGTACTTC. V is TRBV5-8 and J is TRBJ2-5, with D perhaps TRBD1 (6 bases). V lost 2 bases and J lost 9, with 20 bases in between. CDR3 length equals 15 residues. CDR1 and CDR2 (germline): SGHTS, YDEGEE.

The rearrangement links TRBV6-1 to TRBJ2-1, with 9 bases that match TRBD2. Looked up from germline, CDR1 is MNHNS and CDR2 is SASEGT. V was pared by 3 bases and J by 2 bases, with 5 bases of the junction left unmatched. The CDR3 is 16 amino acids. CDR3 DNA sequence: TGTGCCAGCAGTGATCTTGCGGGAGGGACCTACAATGAGCAGTTCTTC. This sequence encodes CASSDLAGGTYNEQFF.